The 18 T cell receptor beta chains in this list originate from one sample, sequenced in a study of blood T cell repertoires in COVID-19. Only in-frame clones appear in the TCRdb table, and some are missing; sequencing was by immunoSEQ multiplex PCR. The profile shows 200,000 to 250,000 clones, 75% to 90% of them singletons. The sequencing sample was made of PBMCs or T cells enriched from blood (not recorded which). Source of these receptors: a woman in her thirties or forties with acute COVID-19.

This rearrangement joins TRBV30 to TRBJ2-6, with no clear D. V was cut by 3 bases and J by 0 bases, with 6 bases left in between. Germline assignment: CDR1 GTSNPN and CDR2 SVGIG (reference sequence). This CDR3 contains 14 residues. This chain's CDR3 is CAWSYSSGANVLTF. The CDR3 DNA sequence: TGTGCCTGGAGCTACAGCTCTGGGGCCAACGTCCTGACTTTC.

This clone was seen just once. This chain joins TRBV28 and TRBJ1-6; unclear D gene. Trimming left V 6 bases short and J 14 bases short, with 11 bases between. Per germline, CDR1 MDHEN and CDR2 SYDVKM. This CDR3 contains 11 residues. CDR3 coding DNA: TGTGCCAGCAGAGATACGGCGGCCCTCCACTTT. Protein sequence: CASRDTAALHF. Variable domain in full (rest from reference TRBV28 and TRBJ1-6): DVKVTQSSRYLVKRTGEKVFLECVQDMDHENMFWYRQDPGLGLRLIYFSYDVKMKEKGDIPEGYSVSREKKERFSLILESASTNQTSMYLCASRDTAALHFGNGTRLTVT.

The chain combines TRBV9 with TRBJ1-1; D might be TRBD1 (6 bases). V lost 4 bases to trimming and J lost 1 base, with 26 bases between them. Per germline, CDR1 SGDLS and CDR2 YYNGEE. The CDR3 consists of 19 residues. The CDR3 bases are TGTGCCAGCAGCCCCTCAATAGGGGGGAGGGGGTCCCGGAACACTGAAGCTTTCTTT. Translated: CASSPSIGGRGSRNTEAFF.

The V call is TRBV9, the J call TRBJ2-3, with 12 bases that match TRBD2. V lost 4 bases, J lost 1 base, and 4 bases stayed unmatched. This CDR3 is built from 16 residues. Looked up from germline, CDR1 is SGDLS and CDR2 is YYNGEE. CDR3 DNA: TGTGCCAGCAGCCTGTGGACTAGCGGGGGCACAGATACGCAGTATTTT. This encodes CASSLWTSGGTDTQYF. The whole variable domain, filled in from reference TRBV9 and TRBJ2-3, reads DSGVTQTPKHLITATGQRVTLRCSPRSGDLSVYWYQQSLDQGLQFLIQYYNGEERAKGNILERFSAQQFPDLHSELNLSSLELGDSALYFCASSLWTSGGTDTQYFGPGTRLTVL.

The V gene is TRBV19, the J gene TRBJ2-3; D unclear. The V gene lost 1 base and the J gene lost 1 base, with 6 bases spanning the gap. CDR1 is LNHDA and CDR2 is SQIVND in the germline V gene (reference sequence). CDR3 length: 14 residues. CDR3 nucleotides: TGTGCCAGTAGTATAGGAAGCCGCACAGATACGCAGTATTTT. It yields the protein CASSIGSRTDTQYF. The full variable domain, completed using reference TRBV19 and TRBJ2-3, is DGGITQSPKYLFRKEGQNVTLSCEQNLNHDAMYWYRQDPGQGLRLIYYSQIVNDFQKGDIAEGYSVSREKKESFPLTVTSAQKNPTAFYLCASSIGSRTDTQYFGPGTRLTVL.

The chain combines TRBV29-1 with TRBJ1-2; no definite D call. Trimming took off 3 bases at V and 5 bases at J, with 16 bases between the two ends. The length of the CDR3 is 14 residues. Germline V gives CDR1 SQVTM, CDR2 ANQGSEA. Here the CDR3 reads CSVDPPIAGYGYTF. CDR3 coding DNA: TGCAGCGTTGATCCCCCAATAGCGGGGTATGGCTACACCTTC. The full variable domain, with the rest looked up from reference TRBV29-1 and TRBJ1-2, is SAVISQKPSRDICQRGTSLTIQCQVDSQVTMMFWYRQQPGQSLTLIATANQGSEATYESGFVIDKFPISRPNLTFSTLTVSNMSPEDSSIYLCSVDPPIAGYGYTFGSGTRLTVV.

The rearrangement joins TRBV4-1 to TRBJ2-7; a possible D gene is TRBD1 (5 bases). From germline, CDR1 is MGHRA and CDR2 YSYEKL. The CDR3 contains 15 residues. The V gene lost 5 bases and the J gene lost 0 bases, with 14 bases spanning the gap. CDR3: CASSDFPGISYEQYF. The CDR3 DNA reads TGCGCCAGCAGCGATTTTCCAGGGATCTCCTACGAGCAGTACTTC.

The chain recombines TRBV6-5 with TRBJ1-2; D is possibly TRBD1 (6 bases). The V end was cut by 4 bases, the J end by 4 bases, with 19 bases between. There are 16 residues in the CDR3. The germline gives CDR1 MNHEY, CDR2 SVGAGI. CDR3 loop: CASSSTRGGVRYGYTF. For the CDR3, the DNA is TGTGCCAGCAGTTCAACTCGAGGGGGGGTCCGCTATGGCTACACCTTC.

The V and J genes are TRBV2 and TRBJ1-3; 8 bases align to TRBD1. This CDR3 region has 16 residues. The germline gives CDR1 SNHLY, CDR2 FYNNEI. With 6 bases clipped from V and 2 bases from J, the junction kept 9 bases outside the gene matches. CDR3 nucleotides: TGTGCCAGCAGGGATGGACAGGGCGGCACTGGAAACACCATATATTTT. Its translation is CASRDGQGGTGNTIYF.

This clone has just a few counts. The chain uses TRBV18 and TRBJ2-1, with TRBD1 matching 8 bases. The CDR3 spans 16 residues. CDR1 and CDR2 from the germline V gene are KGHSH and LQKENI. Trimming cost V 4 bases and J 7 bases; bases outside gene matches: 12. The CDR3 sequence: CASSRLRAGGKNEQFF. The CDR3 DNA sequence: TGTGCCAGCTCACGCCTACGGGCAGGGGGCAAAAATGAGCAGTTCTTC.

The rearrangement uses TRBV9 and TRBJ2-1, with D possibly TRBD1 on 5 matching bases. Trimming shortened V by 4 bases and J by 9 bases, and 11 bases separated the two germline ends. The CDR3 extends over 12 amino acids. CDR1 is SGDLS and CDR2 is YYNGEE in the germline V gene. CDR3: CASSLYRGEQFF. Written as DNA, the CDR3 is TGTGCCAGCAGCCTCTATAGGGGTGAGCAGTTCTTC.

The V gene is TRBV4-1, the J gene TRBJ1-4, with D perhaps TRBD1 (5 bases). There are 12 residues in the CDR3. V shed 9 bases and J shed 10 bases, with 15 bases lying between them. The germline gives CDR1 MGHRA, CDR2 YSYEKL. In DNA, the CDR3 is TGCGCCAGTAATGCACCCGGGGGAAAACTGTTTTTT. Translating it yields CASNAPGGKLFF.

This clone was observed a few times. The chain employs TRBV3-1 (or the pseudogene TRBV3-2) and TRBJ1-2; 10 nucleotides agree with TRBD1. CDR3 length equals 16 residues. V was clipped by 0 bases and J by 6 bases; unmatched bases: 7. The V gene's germline CDR1 is LGHDT and CDR2 YNNKEL (reference sequence). The CDR3 coding sequence is TGTGCCAGCAGCCAAGAATTCAGGGACAGGGGAAATGGCTACACCTTC. Protein sequence: CASSQEFRDRGNGYTF.

The chain has TRBV6-2 or TRBV6-3 and TRBJ1-1; D remains unclear. Germline values: CDR1 MNHEY, CDR2 SVGEGT. The V and J ends lost 0 bases and 1 base respectively, with 6 bases between them. This CDR3 has 14 amino acids. CDR3 nucleotide sequence: TGTGCCAGCAGTTACTCGGAGAGGAACACTGAAGCTTTCTTT. This codes for CASSYSERNTEAFF.

The chain recombines TRBV7-8 with TRBJ1-5; D is possibly TRBD1 (5 bases). Germline lookup yields CDR1 SGHVS and CDR2 FQNEAQ. The CDR3 totals 14 residues. Trimming pared 3 bases from V and 3 bases from J, leaving 9 bases between. CDR3 region: CASSFPGSNQPQHF. The CDR3 region has the DNA TGTGCCAGCAGCTTTCCAGGGTCCAATCAGCCCCAGCATTTT.

The CDR3 nucleotides read TGTGCCAGCAGCGAAGCACAGGGGGGTAATTCACCCCTCCACTTT. Protein product: CASSEAQGGNSPLHF. V usage is TRBV9 and J usage is TRBJ1-6; the match to TRBD1 covers 8 bases. Germline V gives CDR1 SGDLS, CDR2 YYNGEE. V was pared by 3 bases and J by 6 bases, with 5 bases of the junction left unmatched. The length of the CDR3 is 15 residues.

The chain employs TRBV5-1 and TRBJ2-1; TRBD2 aligns across 12 bases. Germline V CDR1 and CDR2: SGHRS, YFSETQ. Trimming at V came to 3 bases and at J to 5 bases, leaving 3 bases not matched to a gene. The CDR3 is made up of 15 amino acids. CDR3 loop: CASSSSGGANNEQFF. The CDR3 nucleotides read TGCGCCAGCAGCTCTAGCGGGGGGGCCAACAATGAGCAGTTCTTC.

The V gene is TRBV30, the J gene TRBJ1-6; tentatively, D is TRBD1 (6 bases). Germline V lookup: CDR1 GTSNPN, CDR2 SVGIG (reference sequence). This CDR3 spans 14 amino acids. V dropped 0 bases and J dropped 11 bases, with 14 bases sitting between them. The DNA of the CDR3 is TGTGCCTGGAGTGTAATGGGGGCGCTGACACCCCTCCACTTT. Translated, it gives CAWSVMGALTPLHF.